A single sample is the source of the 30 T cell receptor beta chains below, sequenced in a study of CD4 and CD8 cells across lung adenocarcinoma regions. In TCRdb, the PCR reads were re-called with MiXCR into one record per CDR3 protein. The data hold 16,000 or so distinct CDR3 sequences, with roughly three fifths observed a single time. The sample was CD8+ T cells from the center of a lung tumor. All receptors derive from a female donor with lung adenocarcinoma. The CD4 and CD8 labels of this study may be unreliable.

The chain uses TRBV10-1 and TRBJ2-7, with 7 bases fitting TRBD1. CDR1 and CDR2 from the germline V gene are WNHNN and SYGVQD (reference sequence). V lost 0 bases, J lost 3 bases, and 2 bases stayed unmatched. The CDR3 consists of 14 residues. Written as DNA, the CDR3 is TGCGCCAGCAGTGAGTCCGGGGACAGCTACGAGCAGTACTTC. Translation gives CASSESGDSYEQYF.

CDR3 nucleotides: TGTGCCAGCATTAGGGGACGCCACGGGGGGGAGACCCAGTACTTC. Its translation: CASIRGRHGGETQYF. The chain recombines TRBV12-3 or TRBV12-4 with TRBJ2-5, with 7 bases that match TRBD2. V shed 7 bases, J shed 5 bases, and the junction held 13 bases outside the gene matches. The CDR3 covers 15 residues.

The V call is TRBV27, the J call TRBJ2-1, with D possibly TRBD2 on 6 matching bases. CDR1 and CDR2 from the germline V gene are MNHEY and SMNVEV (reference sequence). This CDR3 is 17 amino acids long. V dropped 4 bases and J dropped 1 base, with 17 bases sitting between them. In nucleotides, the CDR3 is TGTGCCAGCAGTTCCGGAGCGGGCCCCCTATCCTACAATGAGCAGTTCTTC. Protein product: CASSSGAGPLSYNEQFF.

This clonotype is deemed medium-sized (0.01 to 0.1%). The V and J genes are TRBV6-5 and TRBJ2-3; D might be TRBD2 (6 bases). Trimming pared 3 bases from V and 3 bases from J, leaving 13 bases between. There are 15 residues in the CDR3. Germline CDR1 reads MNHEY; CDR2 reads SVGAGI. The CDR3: CASSYSGVGTDTQYF. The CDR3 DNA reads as TGTGCCAGCAGTTATTCGGGAGTGGGGACAGATACGCAGTATTTT.

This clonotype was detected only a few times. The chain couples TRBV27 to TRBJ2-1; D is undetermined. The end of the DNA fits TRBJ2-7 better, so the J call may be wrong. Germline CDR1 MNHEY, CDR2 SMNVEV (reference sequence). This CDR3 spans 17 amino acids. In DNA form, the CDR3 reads TGTGCCAGCAGTTTAAGGAATTGGGCCAACCCCCAAAACGAGCAGTACTTC. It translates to CASSLRNWANPQNEQYF.

This CDR3 is CASSFQGQENNEQFF. CDR3 sequence (DNA): TGTGCCAGCAGTTTCCAGGGACAGGAAAACAATGAGCAGTTCTTC. The genes are TRBV27 and TRBJ2-1; 8 bases match TRBD1. Germline V CDR1 and CDR2: MNHEY, SMNVEV (reference sequence). The length of the CDR3 is 15 residues. V shed 3 bases and J 5 bases; nucleotides not matched to a gene: 6.

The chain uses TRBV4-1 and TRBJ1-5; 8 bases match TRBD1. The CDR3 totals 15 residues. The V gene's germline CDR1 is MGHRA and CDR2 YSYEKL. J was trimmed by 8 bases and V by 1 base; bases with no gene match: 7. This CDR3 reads CASSQGGQGAEPQHF. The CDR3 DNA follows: TGCGCCAGCAGCCAAGGGGGGCAGGGGGCAGAGCCCCAGCATTTT.

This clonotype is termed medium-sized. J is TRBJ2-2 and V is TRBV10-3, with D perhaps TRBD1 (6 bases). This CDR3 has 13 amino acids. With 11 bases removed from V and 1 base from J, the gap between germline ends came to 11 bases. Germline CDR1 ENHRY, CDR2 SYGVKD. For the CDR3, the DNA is TGTGCCTCAGAGGGGGTGAACACCGGGGAGCTGTTTTTT. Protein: CASEGVNTGELFF.

This CDR3 reads CASSVAVRSEKLFF. The CDR3 DNA is TGTGCCAGCAGCGTAGCGGTGAGGAGTGAAAAACTGTTTTTT. V usage is TRBV9 and J usage is TRBJ1-4; the D is unclear. This CDR3 has 14 amino acids. Germline V CDR1 and CDR2: SGDLS, YYNGEE. Trimming left V 0 bases short and J 7 bases short, with 10 bases between. Filled out from reference TRBV9 and TRBJ1-4, the complete variable domain reads DSGVTQTPKHLITATGQRVTLRCSPRSGDLSVYWYQQSLDQGLQFLIQYYNGEERAKGNILERFSAQQFPDLHSELNLSSLELGDSALYFCASSVAVRSEKLFFGSGTQLSVL.

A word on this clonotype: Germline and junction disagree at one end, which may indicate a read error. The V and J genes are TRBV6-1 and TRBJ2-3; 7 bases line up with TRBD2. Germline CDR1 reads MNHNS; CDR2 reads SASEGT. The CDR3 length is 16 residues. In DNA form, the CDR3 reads TGTGCCAGCACGGCCCTGGGGGGGTGGGGCACAGATACGCAGTACTTT. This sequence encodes CASTALGGWGTDTQYF.

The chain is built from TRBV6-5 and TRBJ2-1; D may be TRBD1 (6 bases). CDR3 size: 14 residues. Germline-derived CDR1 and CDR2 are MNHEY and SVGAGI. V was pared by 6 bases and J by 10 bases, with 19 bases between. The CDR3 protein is CASRFLSGTMEQFF. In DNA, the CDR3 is TGTGCCAGCAGATTCCTCTCGGGGACAATGGAGCAGTTCTTC.

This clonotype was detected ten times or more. DNA for the CDR3: TGTGCCAGCAGCTTTAGGAACACCGGGGAGCTGTTTTTT. Translated, it gives CASSFRNTGELFF. The chain employs TRBV11-3 and TRBJ2-2; unclear D gene. The CDR3 totals 13 residues. V gave up 3 bases and J gave up 1 base, with 3 bases separating them. In germline, CDR1 is SGHNT, CDR2 YENEEA.

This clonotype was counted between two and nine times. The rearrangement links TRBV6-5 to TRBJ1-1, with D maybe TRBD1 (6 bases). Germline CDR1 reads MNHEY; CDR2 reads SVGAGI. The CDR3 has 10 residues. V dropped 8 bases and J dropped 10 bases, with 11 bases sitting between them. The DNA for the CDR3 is TGTGCCAGCGAGGAGGGGGGAGCTTTCTTT. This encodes CASEEGGAFF.

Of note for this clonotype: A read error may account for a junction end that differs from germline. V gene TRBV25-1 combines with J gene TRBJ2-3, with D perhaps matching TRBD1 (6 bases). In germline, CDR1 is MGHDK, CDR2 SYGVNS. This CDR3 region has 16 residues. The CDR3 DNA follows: TGTGCCAGCAGGGGACAAGGGGGACGGGACCCAGATACCCAGTATTTT. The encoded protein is CASRGQGGRDPDTQYF.

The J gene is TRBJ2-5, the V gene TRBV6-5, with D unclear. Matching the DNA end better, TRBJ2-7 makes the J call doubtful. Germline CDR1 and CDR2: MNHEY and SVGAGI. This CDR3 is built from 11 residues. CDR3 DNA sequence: TGTGCCAGCAGTTTTCTGGCCGAGCAGTACTTC. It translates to CASSFLAEQYF.

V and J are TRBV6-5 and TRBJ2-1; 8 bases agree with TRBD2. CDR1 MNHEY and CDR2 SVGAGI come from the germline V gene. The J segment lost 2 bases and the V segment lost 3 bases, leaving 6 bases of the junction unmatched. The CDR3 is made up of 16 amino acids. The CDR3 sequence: CASSYREREPYNEQFF. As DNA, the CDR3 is TGTGCCAGCAGTTATCGGGAGCGGGAGCCCTACAATGAGCAGTTCTTC.

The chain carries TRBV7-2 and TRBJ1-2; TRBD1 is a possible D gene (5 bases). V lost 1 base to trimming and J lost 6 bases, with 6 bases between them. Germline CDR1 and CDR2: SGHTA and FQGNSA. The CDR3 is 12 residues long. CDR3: CASSLGGNGYTF. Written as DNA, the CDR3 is TGTGCCAGCAGCTTAGGGGGGAATGGCTACACCTTC.

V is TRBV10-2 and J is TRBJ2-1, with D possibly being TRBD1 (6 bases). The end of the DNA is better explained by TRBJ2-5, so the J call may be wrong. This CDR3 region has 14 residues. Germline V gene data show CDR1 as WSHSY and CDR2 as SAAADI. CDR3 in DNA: TGCGCCAGCAGTGAGGACAGGAGAAAAGAGACCCAGTACTTC. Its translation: CASSEDRRKETQYF.

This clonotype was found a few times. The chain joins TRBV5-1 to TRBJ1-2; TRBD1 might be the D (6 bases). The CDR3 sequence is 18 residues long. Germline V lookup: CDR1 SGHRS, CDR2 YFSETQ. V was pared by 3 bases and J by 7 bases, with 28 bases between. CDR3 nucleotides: TGCGCCAGCAGCTCGAAGGCCGGGGGGGACACCGGCCCCCTTGGCTACACCTTC. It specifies CASSSKAGGDTGPLGYTF.

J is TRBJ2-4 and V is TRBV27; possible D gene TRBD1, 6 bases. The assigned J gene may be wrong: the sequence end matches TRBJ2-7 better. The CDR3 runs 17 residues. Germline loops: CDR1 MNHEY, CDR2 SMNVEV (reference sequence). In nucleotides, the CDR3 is TGTGCCAGCAGTTTATATGCCTCCGTACAGGGAAAGAACGAGCAGTACTTC. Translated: CASSLYASVQGKNEQYF.

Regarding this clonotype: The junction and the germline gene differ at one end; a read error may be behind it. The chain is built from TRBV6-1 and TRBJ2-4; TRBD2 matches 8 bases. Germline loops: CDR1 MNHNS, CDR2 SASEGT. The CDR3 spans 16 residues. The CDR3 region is CASRASGQRTKNMQYF. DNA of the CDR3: TGTGCCAGCCGCGCTAGCGGGCAGCGAACCAAAAACATGCAGTACTTC.

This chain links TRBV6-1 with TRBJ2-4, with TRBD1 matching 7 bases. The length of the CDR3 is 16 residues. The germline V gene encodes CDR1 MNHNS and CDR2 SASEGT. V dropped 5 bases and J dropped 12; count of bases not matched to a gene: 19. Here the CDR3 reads CASSPRGLPTKDTQYF. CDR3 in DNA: TGTGCCAGCAGTCCTAGGGGGCTCCCAACCAAAGATACTCAGTACTTC.

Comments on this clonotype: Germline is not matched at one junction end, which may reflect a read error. CDR3 sequence: CARSPGVGGKDIQYF. CDR3 DNA: TGTGCCCGCAGTCCGGGGGTGGGAGGCAAAGATATTCAGTACTTC. This sequence joins TRBV6-1 and TRBJ2-4, with D tentatively TRBD2 (6 bases). CDR3 length: 15 amino acids. Germline-derived CDR1 and CDR2 are MNHNS and SASEGT.

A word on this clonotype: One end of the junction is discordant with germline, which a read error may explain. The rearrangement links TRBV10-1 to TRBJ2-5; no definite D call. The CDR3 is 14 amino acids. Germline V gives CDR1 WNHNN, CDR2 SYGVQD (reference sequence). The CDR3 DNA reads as TGCGCCGGCAGTGGGTTCACTGGCCAAGATACGCAGTACTTC. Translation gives CAGSGFTGQDTQYF.

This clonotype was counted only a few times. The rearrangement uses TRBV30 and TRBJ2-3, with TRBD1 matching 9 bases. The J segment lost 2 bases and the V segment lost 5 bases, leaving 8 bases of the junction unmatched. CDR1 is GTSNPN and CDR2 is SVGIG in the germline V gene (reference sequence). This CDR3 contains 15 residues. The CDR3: CAWAGGQGSTDTQYF. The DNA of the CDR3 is TGTGCCTGGGCGGGTGGACAGGGGTCCACAGATACGCAGTATTTT.

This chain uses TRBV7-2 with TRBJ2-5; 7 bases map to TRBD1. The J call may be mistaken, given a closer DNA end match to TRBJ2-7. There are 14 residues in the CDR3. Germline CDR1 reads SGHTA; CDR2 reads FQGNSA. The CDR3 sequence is CASSQGEGAGEQYF. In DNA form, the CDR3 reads TGTGCCAGCAGCCAGGGAGAGGGGGCTGGCGAGCAGTACTTC.

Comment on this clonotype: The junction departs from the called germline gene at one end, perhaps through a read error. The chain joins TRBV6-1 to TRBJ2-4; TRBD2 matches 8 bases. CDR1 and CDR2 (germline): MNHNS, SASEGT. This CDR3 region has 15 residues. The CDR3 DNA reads TGTGGCAGCAGGTCGGGGACTAGAGCCAAAAATACGCAGTACTTC. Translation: CGSRSGTRAKNTQYF.

CDR3 amino acids: CASSEVPGGGQETQYF. DNA of the CDR3: TGTGCCAGCAGTGAAGTTCCAGGGGGGGGACAAGAGACCCAGTACTTC. This chain connects TRBV6-1 to TRBJ2-1; tentatively, D is TRBD1 or TRBD2 (7 bases each). The end of the DNA fits TRBJ2-5 better, so the J call may be wrong. CDR1 and CDR2 (germline): MNHNS, SASEGT. The CDR3 spans 16 residues.

The CDR3 region is CASSVDQGGNSPLHF. The CDR3 nucleotides are TGTGCCAGCAGCGTAGATCAGGGCGGGAATTCACCCCTCCACTTT. The V and J genes are TRBV9 and TRBJ1-6; tentative D call: TRBD1 (5 bases). The germline gives CDR1 SGDLS, CDR2 YYNGEE. With 0 bases removed from V and 7 bases from J, the gap between germline ends came to 11 bases. The CDR3 is 15 residues long.

As DNA, the CDR3 is TGTGCGAGCCGCTACTCGGGGCGGGGAGCCAAAAACATTCAGTACTTC. Residues: CASRYSGRGAKNIQYF. J is TRBJ2-4 and V is TRBV6-5, with TRBD2 as a possible D gene (6 bases). The CDR3 runs to 16 residues. CDR1 is MNHEY, CDR2 SVGAGI, per germline.